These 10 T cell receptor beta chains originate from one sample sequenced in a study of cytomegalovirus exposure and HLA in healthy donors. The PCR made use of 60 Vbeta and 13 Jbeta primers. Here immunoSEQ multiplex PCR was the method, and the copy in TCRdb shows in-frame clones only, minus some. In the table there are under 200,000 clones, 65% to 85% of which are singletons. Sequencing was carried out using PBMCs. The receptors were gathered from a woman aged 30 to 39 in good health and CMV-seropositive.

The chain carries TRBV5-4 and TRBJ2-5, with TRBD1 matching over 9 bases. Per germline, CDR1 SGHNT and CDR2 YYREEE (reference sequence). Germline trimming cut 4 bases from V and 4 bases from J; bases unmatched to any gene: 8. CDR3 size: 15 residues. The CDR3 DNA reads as TGTGCCAGCAGCCCGAGACAGGGGGGGATAGAGACCCAGTACTTC. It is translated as CASSPRQGGIETQYF.

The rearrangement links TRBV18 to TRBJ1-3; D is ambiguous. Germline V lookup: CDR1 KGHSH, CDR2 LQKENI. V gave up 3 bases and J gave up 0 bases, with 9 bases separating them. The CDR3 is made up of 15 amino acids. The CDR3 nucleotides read TGTGCCAGCTCACCTATCCGGGGCTCTGGAAACACCATATATTTT. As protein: CASSPIRGSGNTIYF.

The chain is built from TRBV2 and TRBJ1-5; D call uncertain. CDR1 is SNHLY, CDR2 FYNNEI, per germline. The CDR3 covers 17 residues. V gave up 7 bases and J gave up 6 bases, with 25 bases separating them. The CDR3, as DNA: TGTGCCAGCACCGAGAGGAGGAGCCGGATCCACGGTCAGCCCCAGCATTTT. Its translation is CASTERRSRIHGQPQHF.

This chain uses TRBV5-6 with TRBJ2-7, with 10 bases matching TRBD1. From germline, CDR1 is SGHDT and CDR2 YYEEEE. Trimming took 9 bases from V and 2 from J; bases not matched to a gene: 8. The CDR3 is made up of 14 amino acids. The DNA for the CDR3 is TGTGCCACCGCCGACGGGACAGGGGCCTACGAGCAGTACTTC. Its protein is CATADGTGAYEQYF.

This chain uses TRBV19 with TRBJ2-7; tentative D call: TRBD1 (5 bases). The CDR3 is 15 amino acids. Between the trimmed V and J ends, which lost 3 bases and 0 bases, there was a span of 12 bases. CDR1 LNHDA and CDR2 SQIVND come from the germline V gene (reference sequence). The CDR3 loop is CASSIDGAGSYEQYF. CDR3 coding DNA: TGTGCCAGTAGTATCGATGGGGCTGGCTCCTACGAGCAGTACTTC.

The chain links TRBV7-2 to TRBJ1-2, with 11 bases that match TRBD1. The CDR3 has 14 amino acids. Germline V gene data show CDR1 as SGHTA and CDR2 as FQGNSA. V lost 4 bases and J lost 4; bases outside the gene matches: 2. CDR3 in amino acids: CASSSGQGAYGYTF. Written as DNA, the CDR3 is TGTGCCAGCAGCTCAGGACAGGGGGCCTATGGCTACACCTTC.

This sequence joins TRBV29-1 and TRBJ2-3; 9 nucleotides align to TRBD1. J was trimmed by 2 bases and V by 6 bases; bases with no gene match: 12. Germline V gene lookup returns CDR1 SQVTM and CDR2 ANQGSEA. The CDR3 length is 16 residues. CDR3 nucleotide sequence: TGCAGCGTCGGGGGACAGGGAGAGCCCTTCACAGATACGCAGTATTTT. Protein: CSVGGQGEPFTDTQYF.

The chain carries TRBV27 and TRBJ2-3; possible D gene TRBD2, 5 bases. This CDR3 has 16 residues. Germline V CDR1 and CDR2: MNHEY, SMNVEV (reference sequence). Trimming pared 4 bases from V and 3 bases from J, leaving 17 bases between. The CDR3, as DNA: TGTGCCAGCAGTTCCTCAGCCGGGGATATGACAGATACGCAGTATTTT. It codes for CASSSSAGDMTDTQYF.

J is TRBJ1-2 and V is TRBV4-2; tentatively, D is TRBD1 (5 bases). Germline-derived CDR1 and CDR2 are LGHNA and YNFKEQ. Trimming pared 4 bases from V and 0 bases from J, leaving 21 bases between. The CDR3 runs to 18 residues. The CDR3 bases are TGTGCCAGCAGCCTGCCCTCAGGAGGGGAAATAGCTAACTATGGCTACACCTTC. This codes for CASSLPSGGEIANYGYTF.

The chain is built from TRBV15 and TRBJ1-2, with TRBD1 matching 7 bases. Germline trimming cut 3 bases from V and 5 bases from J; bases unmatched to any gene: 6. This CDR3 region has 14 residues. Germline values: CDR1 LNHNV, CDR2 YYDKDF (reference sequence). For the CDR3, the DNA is TGTGCCACCAGCAGGGGGACAGCCCGGTATGGCTACACCTTC. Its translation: CATSRGTARYGYTF.